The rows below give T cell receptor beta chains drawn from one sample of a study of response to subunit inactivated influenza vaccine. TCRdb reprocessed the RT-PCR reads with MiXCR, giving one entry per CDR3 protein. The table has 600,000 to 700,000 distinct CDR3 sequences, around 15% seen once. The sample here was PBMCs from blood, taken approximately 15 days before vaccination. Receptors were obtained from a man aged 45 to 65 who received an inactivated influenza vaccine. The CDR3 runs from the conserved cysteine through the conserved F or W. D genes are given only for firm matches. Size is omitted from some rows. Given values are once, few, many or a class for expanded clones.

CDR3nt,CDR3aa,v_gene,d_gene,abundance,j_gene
TGTGCCAGCAGCCTGCCCTTGACTAGCGGAGGGGGAGAGACCCAGTACTTC,CASSLPLTSGGGETQYF,TRBV7-2,TRBD2,NA,TRBJ2-5
TGTGCCAGCAGCCAACCTGGGGGACAGGGGGTGGATGAGCAGTTCTTC,CASSQPGGQGVDEQFF,TRBV4-2,TRBD1,NA,TRBJ2-1
TGTGCCAGCAGCCAAGTCCCAGGGAGGCTAGTTTCTCAACGAGAGCAGTTCTTC,CASSQVPGRLVSQREQFF,TRBV3-1,NA,few,TRBJ2-1
TGTGCCAGCAGCGATGGACAGGGTATCCGACAGTTGAGTTCACCCCTCCACTTT,CASSDGQGIRQLSSPLHF,TRBV25-1,TRBD1,NA,TRBJ1-6
TGTGCCAGCAGCTTAGACAGCTTTTCACCCCTCCACTTT,CASSLDSFSPLHF,TRBV7-9,NA,few,TRBJ1-6
TGCAGTGCTAGAGGTAGGACACCGAACACCGGGGAGCTGTTTTTT,CSARGRTPNTGELFF,TRBV20-1,NA,NA,TRBJ2-2
TGTGCCATCAGTGAATTACGGACATACGACGTTTGGGAGCAGTACTTC,CAISELRTYDVWEQYF,TRBV10-3,NA,many,TRBJ2-7
TGTGCCAGCAGTCCTACGGGACAGTCGACAGATACGCAGTATTTT,CASSPTGQSTDTQYF,TRBV12-3/TRBV12-4,TRBD1,NA,TRBJ2-3
TGCAGTGCTAGCGGTATAGGAAGCTCCTACAATGAGCAGTTCTTC,CSASGIGSSYNEQFF,TRBV20-1,NA,few,TRBJ2-1
TGCGCCAGTCGGGACGCCCCTAACTATGGCTACACCTTC,CASRDAPNYGYTF,TRBV5-1,NA,few,TRBJ1-2
TGTGCCAGCAGCTTACAGGGGAGGAGCACCGGGGAGCTGTTTTTT,CASSLQGRSTGELFF,TRBV7-9,NA,many,TRBJ2-2
TGTGCCAGCAGTCAGACGGATAACTATGGCTACACCTTC,CASSQTDNYGYTF,TRBV6-2/TRBV6-3,NA,few,TRBJ1-2
TGTGCCACCAGCAGTGGGACGGAGAGCTACGAGCAGTACTTC,CATSSGTESYEQYF,TRBV15,NA,few,TRBJ2-7
TGCGCCAGCAGCAATACTATGAACTACGAGCAGTACTTC,CASSNTMNYEQYF,TRBV5-1,NA,NA,TRBJ2-7
TGTGCCAGCGCAGGGACACCAGCCTACGAGCAGTACTTC,CASAGTPAYEQYF,TRBV27,NA,many,TRBJ2-7
TGCAGTGCTAGCCCAACAGTGAACTATGGCTACACCTTC,CSASPTVNYGYTF,TRBV20-1,NA,NA,TRBJ1-2
TGTGCCACCAGTTGGTCAAATGAGCAGTTCTTC,CATSWSNEQFF,TRBV24-1,NA,NA,TRBJ2-1
TGTGCCAGCAGCCAAGTAGCAGGGGACTACGAGCAGTACTTC,CASSQVAGDYEQYF,TRBV3-1,NA,few,TRBJ2-7
TGCAGTGCAAACATCCCCGGGACAGGGAACACTGAAGCTTTCTTT,CSANIPGTGNTEAFF,TRBV20-1,TRBD1,few,TRBJ1-1
TGTGCCAGCAGCTTAGACGGCGGAACTAGGGGCACAGATACGCAGTATTTT,CASSLDGGTRGTDTQYF,TRBV11-2,NA,few,TRBJ2-3
TGCGCCAGCAGCCAAGATGGAGGAGTTATGTTCACTGAAGCTTTCTTT,CASSQDGGVMFTEAFF,TRBV4-1,NA,NA,TRBJ1-1
TGTGCCAGCAGCACAAGCAGGAGGCCCTACAATGAGCAGTTCTTC,CASSTSRRPYNEQFF,TRBV9,NA,few,TRBJ2-1
TGTGCCAGCAGCTTGGAGCCTCAGGGTGAGACCCAGTACTTC,CASSLEPQGETQYF,TRBV5-5,NA,NA,TRBJ2-5
TGTGCCACCAGCAGAGATCCTGGGACTAGTGGAGGGGGTGAGCAGTTCTTC,CATSRDPGTSGGGEQFF,TRBV15,TRBD2,few,TRBJ2-1
TGCGCCAGCAGCCTAGACCCGGTCGGGGGCACTGAAGCTTTCTTT,CASSLDPVGGTEAFF,TRBV5-1,NA,many,TRBJ1-1
TGTGCCAGCAGCCCCTTTATGGGGACAGGGGGTGCCGATACGCAGTATTTT,CASSPFMGTGGADTQYF,TRBV6-2/TRBV6-3,TRBD1,many,TRBJ2-3
TGTGCCAGCAGCTCAGAACAGGGGGCTTTGGTAGATACGCAGTATTTT,CASSSEQGALVDTQYF,TRBV7-8,TRBD1,NA,TRBJ2-3
TGTGCCAGCAGTTTAGTGGGGACAGGGGACCACCAAGAGACCCAGTACTTC,CASSLVGTGDHQETQYF,TRBV12-3/TRBV12-4,TRBD1,NA,TRBJ2-5
TGTGCCAGCACTTTGGAACAGGAATTTATGAGCGGGGAGCTGTTTTTT,CASTLEQEFMSGELFF,TRBV6-5,NA,many,TRBJ2-2